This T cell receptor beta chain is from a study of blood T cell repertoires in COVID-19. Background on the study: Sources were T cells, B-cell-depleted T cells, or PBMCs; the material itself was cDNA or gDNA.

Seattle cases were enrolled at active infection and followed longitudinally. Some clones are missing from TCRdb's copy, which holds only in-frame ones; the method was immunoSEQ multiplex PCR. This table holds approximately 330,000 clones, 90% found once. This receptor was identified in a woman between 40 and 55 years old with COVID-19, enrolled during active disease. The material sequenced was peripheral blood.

CDR3 amino acids: CASSDTGIGNEQFF. As DNA, the CDR3 is TGTGCCAGCAGCGATACAGGGATCGGCAATGAGCAGTTCTTC. V gene TRBV9 combines with J gene TRBJ2-1; maybe TRBD1 (6 bases). The CDR3 has 14 residues. Germline CDR1 reads SGDLS; CDR2 reads YYNGEE. With 3 bases removed from V and 6 bases from J, the gap between germline ends came to 13 bases.